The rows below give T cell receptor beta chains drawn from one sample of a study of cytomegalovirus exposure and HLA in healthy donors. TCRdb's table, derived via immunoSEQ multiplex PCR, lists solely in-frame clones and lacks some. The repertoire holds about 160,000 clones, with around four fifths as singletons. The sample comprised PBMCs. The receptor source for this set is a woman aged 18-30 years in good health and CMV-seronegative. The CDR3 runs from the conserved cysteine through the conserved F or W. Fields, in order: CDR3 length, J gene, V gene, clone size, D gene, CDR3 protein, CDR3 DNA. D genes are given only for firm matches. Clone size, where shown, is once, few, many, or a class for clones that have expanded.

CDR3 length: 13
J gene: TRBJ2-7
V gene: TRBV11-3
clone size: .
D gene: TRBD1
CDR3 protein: CASSLRQGYEQYF
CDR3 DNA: TGTGCCAGCAGCTTACGACAGGGCTACGAGCAGTACTTC

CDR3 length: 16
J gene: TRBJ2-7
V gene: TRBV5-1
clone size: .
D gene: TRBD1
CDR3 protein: CASSTGDTRSSYEQYF
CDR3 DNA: TGCGCCAGCAGCACAGGGGACACAAGGAGCTCCTACGAGCAGTACTTC

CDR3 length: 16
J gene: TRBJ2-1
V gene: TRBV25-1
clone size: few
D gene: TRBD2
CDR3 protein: CASSPPTSGTYNEQFF
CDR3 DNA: TGTGCCAGCAGCCCCCCGACTAGCGGGACCTACAATGAGCAGTTCTTC

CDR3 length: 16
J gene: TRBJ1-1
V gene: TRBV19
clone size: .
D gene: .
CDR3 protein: CASSLPGGAGNTEAFF
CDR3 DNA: TGTGCCAGTAGTCTGCCGGGGGGCGCAGGGAACACTGAAGCTTTCTTT

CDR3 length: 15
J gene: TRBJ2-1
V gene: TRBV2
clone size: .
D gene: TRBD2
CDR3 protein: CASSEGDYLAHEQFF
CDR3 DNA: TGTGCCAGCAGTGAAGGGGACTATCTGGCCCATGAGCAGTTCTTC

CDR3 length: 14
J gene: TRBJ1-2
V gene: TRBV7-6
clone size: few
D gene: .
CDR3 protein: CASSPQGSFYGYTF
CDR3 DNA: TGTGCCAGCAGCCCCCAGGGGTCCTTCTATGGCTACACCTTC

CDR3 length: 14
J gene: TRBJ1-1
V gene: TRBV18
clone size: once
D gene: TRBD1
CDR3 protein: CASSPLDRPTEAFF
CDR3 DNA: TGTGCCAGCTCACCCTTGGACAGGCCCACTGAAGCTTTCTTT

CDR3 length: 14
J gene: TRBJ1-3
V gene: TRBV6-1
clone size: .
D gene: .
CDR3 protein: CASSEPGHGNTIYF
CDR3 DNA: TGTGCCAGCAGTGAGCCGGGACACGGAAACACCATATATTTT

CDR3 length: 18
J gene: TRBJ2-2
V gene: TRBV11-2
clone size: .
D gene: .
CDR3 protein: CASSFRLAMMGMGGELFF
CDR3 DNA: TGTGCCAGCAGCTTTCGGCTAGCGATGATGGGGATGGGCGGGGAGCTGTTTTTT

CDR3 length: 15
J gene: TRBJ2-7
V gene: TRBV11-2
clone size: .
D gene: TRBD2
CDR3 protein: CASSLSRLAGVEQYF
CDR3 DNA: TGTGCCAGCAGCTTATCCCGGCTAGCGGGAGTCGAGCAGTACTTC

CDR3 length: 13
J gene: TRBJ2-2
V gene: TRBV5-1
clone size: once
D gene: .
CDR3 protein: CASSLGQTRELFF
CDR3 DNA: TGCGCCAGCAGCCTCGGACAGACAAGGGAGCTGTTTTTT

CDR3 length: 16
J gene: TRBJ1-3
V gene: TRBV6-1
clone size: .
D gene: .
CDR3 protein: CASSAHRVRVGNTIYF
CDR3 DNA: TGTGCCAGCAGTGCCCACAGGGTCCGTGTTGGAAACACCATATATTTT

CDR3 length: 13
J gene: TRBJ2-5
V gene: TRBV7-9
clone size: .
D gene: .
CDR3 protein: CASGEGVWETQYF
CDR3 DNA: TGTGCCAGCGGTGAGGGGGTCTGGGAGACCCAGTACTTC

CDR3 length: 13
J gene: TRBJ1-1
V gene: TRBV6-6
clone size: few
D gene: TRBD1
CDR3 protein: CASSKTGGAEAFF
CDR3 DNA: TGTGCCAGCAGTAAGACAGGGGGGGCTGAAGCTTTCTTT

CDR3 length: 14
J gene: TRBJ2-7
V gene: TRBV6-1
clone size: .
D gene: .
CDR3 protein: CASSEAIEPGEQYF
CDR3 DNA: TGTGCCAGCAGTGAAGCCATCGAGCCGGGCGAGCAGTACTTC

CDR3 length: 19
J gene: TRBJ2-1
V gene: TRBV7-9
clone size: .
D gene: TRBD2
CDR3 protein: CASSGYSGGGAIMYNEQFF
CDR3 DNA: TGTGCCAGCAGCGGGTACTCTGGCGGGGGGGCCATAATGTACAATGAGCAGTTCTTC

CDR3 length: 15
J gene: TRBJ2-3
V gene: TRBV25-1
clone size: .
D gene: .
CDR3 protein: CASSGTRKPTDTQYF
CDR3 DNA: TGTGCCAGCAGTGGCACTCGAAAACCCACAGATACGCAGTATTTT

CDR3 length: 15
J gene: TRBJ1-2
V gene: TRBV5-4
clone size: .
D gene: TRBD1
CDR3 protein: CASSLWDRVFYGYTF
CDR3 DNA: TGTGCCAGCAGCTTGTGGGACAGGGTTTTTTATGGCTACACCTTC

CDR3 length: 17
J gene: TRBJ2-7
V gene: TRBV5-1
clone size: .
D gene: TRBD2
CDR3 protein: CASSLGLAGAGSYEQYF
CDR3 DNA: TGCGCCAGCAGCTTGGGGCTAGCGGGAGCCGGCTCCTACGAGCAGTACTTC

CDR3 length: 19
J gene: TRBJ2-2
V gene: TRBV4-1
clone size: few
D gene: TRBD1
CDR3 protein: CASSQEAWAGRGRPGELFF
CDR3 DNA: TGCGCCAGCAGCCAAGAGGCGTGGGCTGGCAGGGGGCGGCCCGGGGAGCTGTTTTTT

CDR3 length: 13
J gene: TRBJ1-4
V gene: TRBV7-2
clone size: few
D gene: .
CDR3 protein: CASSRATNEKLFF
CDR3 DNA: TGTGCCAGCAGCCGCGCAACTAATGAAAAACTGTTTTTT

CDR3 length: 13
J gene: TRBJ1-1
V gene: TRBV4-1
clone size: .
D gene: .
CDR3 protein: CASSQAGSTEAFF
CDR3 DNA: TGCGCCAGCAGCCAAGCGGGGAGCACTGAAGCTTTCTTT

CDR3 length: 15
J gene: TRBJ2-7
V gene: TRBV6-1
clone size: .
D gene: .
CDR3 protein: CASSEAPTGTYEQYF
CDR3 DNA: TGTGCCAGCAGTGAAGCCCCGACAGGAACCTACGAGCAGTACTTC

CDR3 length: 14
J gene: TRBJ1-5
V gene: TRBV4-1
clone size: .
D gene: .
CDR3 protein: CASSLTRDTQPQHF
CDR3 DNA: TGCGCCAGCAGCCTCACCAGGGATACTCAGCCCCAGCATTTT

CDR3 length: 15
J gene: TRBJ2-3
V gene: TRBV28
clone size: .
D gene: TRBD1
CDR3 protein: CASSLWQGVTDTQYF
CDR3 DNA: TGTGCCAGCAGTTTATGGCAGGGGGTCACAGATACGCAGTATTTT

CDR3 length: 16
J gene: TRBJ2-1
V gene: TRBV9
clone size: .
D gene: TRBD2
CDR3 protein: CASSVQVGGGSNEQFF
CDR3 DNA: TGTGCCAGCAGCGTCCAGGTCGGGGGGGGGAGTAATGAGCAGTTCTTC

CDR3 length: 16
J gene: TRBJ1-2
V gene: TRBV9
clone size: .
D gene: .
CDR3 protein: CASSDALRQGPDGYTF
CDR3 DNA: TGTGCCAGCAGCGATGCCCTCAGGCAGGGCCCTGATGGCTACACCTTC

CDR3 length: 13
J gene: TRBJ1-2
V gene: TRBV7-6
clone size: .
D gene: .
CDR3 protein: CASSPGIGGGYTF
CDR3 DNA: TGTGCCAGCAGCCCGGGGATCGGTGGCGGCTACACCTTC

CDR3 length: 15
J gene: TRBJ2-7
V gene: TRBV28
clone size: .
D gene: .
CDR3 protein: CASSLPGLGQYEQYF
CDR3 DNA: TGTGCCAGCAGTTTACCGGGTCTTGGACAATACGAGCAGTACTTC

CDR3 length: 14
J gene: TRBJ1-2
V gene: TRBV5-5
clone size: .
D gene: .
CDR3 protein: CASSFQGNAYGYTF
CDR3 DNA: TGTGCCAGCAGCTTTCAGGGGAATGCCTATGGCTACACCTTC

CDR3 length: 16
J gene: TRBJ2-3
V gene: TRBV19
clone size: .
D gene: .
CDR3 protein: CASSIYRETSTDTQYF
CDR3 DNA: TGTGCCAGTAGTATTTACAGGGAGACTAGCACAGATACGCAGTATTTT

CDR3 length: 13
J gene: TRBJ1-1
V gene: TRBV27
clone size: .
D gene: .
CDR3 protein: CASSWYMNTEAFF
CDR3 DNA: TGTGCCAGCAGTTGGTACATGAACACTGAAGCTTTCTTT

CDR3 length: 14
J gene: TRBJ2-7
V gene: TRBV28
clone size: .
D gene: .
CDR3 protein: CASSPGTSNYEQYF
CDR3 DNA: TGTGCCAGCAGTCCCGGGACTTCAAACTACGAGCAGTACTTC

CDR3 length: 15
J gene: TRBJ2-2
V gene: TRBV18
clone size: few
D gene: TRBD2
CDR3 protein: CASSLAGADTGELFF
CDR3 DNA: TGTGCCAGCTCTCTAGCGGGAGCAGACACCGGGGAGCTGTTTTTT

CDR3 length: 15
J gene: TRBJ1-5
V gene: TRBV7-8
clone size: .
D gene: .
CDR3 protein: CASSGRGGSNQPQHF
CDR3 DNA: TGTGCCAGCAGCGGTCGGGGTGGGAGCAATCAGCCCCAGCATTTT

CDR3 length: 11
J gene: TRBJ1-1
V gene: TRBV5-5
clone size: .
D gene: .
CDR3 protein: CASSLEAQAFF
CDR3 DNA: TGTGCCAGCAGCTTGGAGGCACAGGCTTTCTTT

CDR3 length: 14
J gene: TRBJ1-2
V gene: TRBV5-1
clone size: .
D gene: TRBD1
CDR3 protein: CASSSGQGGYGYTF
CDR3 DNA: TGCGCCAGCAGCTCAGGACAGGGGGGCTATGGCTACACCTTC

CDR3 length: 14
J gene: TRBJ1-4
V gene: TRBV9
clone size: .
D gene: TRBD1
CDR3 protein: CASSVGTGAEKLFF
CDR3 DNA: TGTGCCAGCAGCGTTGGGACAGGAGCTGAAAAACTGTTTTTT

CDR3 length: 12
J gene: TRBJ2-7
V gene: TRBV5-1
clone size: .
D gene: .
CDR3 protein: CASSLVGAEQYF
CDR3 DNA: TGCGCCAGCAGCTTGGTTGGGGCCGAGCAGTACTTC

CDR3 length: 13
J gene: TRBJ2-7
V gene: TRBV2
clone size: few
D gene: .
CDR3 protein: CASRGEASYEQYF
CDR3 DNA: TGTGCCAGCAGGGGGGAGGCCTCCTACGAGCAGTACTTC

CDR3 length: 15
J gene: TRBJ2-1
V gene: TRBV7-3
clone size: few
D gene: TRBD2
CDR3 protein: CASSFSGTLYDEQFF
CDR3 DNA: TGTGCCAGCAGCTTTAGCGGGACCCTGTACGATGAGCAGTTCTTC

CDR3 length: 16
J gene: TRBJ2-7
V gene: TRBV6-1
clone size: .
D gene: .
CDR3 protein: CASSGPYRDSLYEQYF
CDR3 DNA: TGTGCCAGCAGTGGACCCTACCGAGACAGCTTGTACGAGCAGTACTTC

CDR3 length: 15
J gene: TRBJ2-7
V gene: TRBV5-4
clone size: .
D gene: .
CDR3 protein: CASSLGGVVSYEQYF
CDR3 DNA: TGTGCCAGCAGCTTGGGCGGGGTCGTTTCCTACGAGCAGTACTTC

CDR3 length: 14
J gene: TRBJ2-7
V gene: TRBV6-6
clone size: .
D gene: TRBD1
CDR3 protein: CASGSGQGSYEQYF
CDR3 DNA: TGTGCCAGCGGTTCGGGACAGGGGTCGTACGAGCAGTACTTC

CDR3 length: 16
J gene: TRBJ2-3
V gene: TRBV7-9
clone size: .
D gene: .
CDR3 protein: CASSLGGRAFGDTQYF
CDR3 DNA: TGTGCCAGCAGCTTAGGTGGCAGGGCGTTTGGAGATACGCAGTATTTT

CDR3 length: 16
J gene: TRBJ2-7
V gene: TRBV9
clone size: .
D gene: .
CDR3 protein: CASSVARASEIGEQYF
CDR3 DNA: TGTGCCAGCAGCGTAGCTCGGGCTAGCGAGATCGGCGAGCAGTACTTC

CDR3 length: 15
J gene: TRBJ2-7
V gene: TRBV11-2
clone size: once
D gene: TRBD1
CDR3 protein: CASSYDPGQYVEQYF
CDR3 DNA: TGTGCCAGCAGCTACGACCCGGGACAGTACGTCGAGCAGTACTTC

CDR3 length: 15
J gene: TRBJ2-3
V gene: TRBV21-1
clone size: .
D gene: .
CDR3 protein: CASRTGWVCTDTQYF
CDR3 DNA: TGTGCCAGTCGGACAGGGTGGGTCTGCACAGATACGCAGTATTTT

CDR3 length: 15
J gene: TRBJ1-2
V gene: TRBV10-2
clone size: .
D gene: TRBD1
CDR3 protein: CASSSDREPNYGYTF
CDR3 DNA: TGCGCCAGCAGCTCGGACAGGGAGCCTAACTATGGCTACACCTTC